A selection of T cell receptor beta chains follows, all from one sample in a study of blood T cell repertoires in COVID-19. The data were produced by immunoSEQ multiplex PCR, yet TCRdb's version contains in-frame clones alone and is incomplete. The sample holds about 180,000 clones, around three quarters seen once. The sequenced material came from peripheral blood. These receptor sequences come from a man between 65 and 85 years old with active or convalescent COVID-19. CDR3s include the opening cysteine and the closing phenylalanine or tryptophan. D genes are given only for firm matches. A row's size may be missing; if present it is once, few, many or a size class.

D	J	length	V	size	CDR3	DNA
NA	TRBJ2-7	14	TRBV11-1	NA	CASSPRQASYEQYF	TGTGCCAGCAGCCCAAGACAGGCCTCCTACGAGCAGTACTTC
TRBD2	TRBJ2-1	14	TRBV6-5	NA	CASTEGAGSNEQFF	TGTGCCAGCACCGAGGGAGCGGGGTCCAATGAGCAGTTCTTC
TRBD2	TRBJ2-7	16	TRBV10-2	NA	CASSGLVGGGSDEQYF	TGCGCCAGCAGTGGGTTGGTTGGCGGGGGGAGCGACGAGCAGTACTTC
NA	TRBJ1-1	15	TRBV5-4	NA	CASSPWQGLGTEAFF	TGTGCCAGCAGCCCATGGCAGGGGTTGGGCACTGAAGCTTTCTTT
NA	TRBJ2-7	14	TRBV7-6	once	CASSSGLDSYEQYF	TGTGCCAGCAGCTCGGGACTGGATTCCTACGAGCAGTACTTC
NA	TRBJ2-5	16	TRBV5-1	NA	CASSGHLGGVSETQYF	TGCGCCAGCAGCGGCCATCTAGGGGGTGTAAGTGAGACCCAGTACTTC
NA	TRBJ1-1	12	TRBV12-5	once	CASGLPAGLAFF	TGTGCTAGTGGTTTACCGGCGGGTTTAGCTTTCTTT
NA	TRBJ1-2	14	TRBV3-1/TRBV3-2	NA	CASSQDFVNYGYTF	TGTGCCAGCAGCCAAGATTTCGTTAACTATGGCTACACCTTC
NA	TRBJ1-3	15	TRBV5-1	NA	CASSSFPGTGNTIYF	TGCGCCAGCAGTTCCTTCCCGGGAACTGGAAACACCATATATTTT
TRBD2	TRBJ2-7	16	TRBV7-8	NA	CASSTMGSTSGYEQYF	TGTGCCAGCAGCACCATGGGATCCACTAGCGGCTACGAGCAGTACTTC
NA	TRBJ2-7	18	TRBV21-1	NA	CASSKAWTSGANTNEQYF	TGTGCCAGCAGCAAAGCCTGGACTAGCGGGGCCAATACGAACGAGCAGTACTTC
TRBD1	TRBJ2-7	15	TRBV3-1/TRBV3-2	NA	CASSQVWDRGGEQYF	TGTGCCAGCAGCCAAGTATGGGACAGGGGCGGGGAGCAGTACTTC
NA	TRBJ1-1	11	TRBV12-3/TRBV12-4	NA	CASSFQGGAFF	TGTGCCAGCAGTTTTCAAGGGGGAGCTTTCTTT
NA	TRBJ2-2	13	TRBV29-1	NA	CSVEEQYTGELFF	TGCAGCGTTGAAGAACAGTACACCGGGGAGCTGTTTTTT
NA	TRBJ2-7	14	TRBV5-8	NA	CASSPWGSSYEQYF	TGTGCCAGCAGCCCTTGGGGCAGCTCCTACGAGCAGTACTTC
NA	TRBJ1-5	13	TRBV7-8	NA	CASSSQGDQPQHF	TGTGCCAGCAGCTCTCAGGGCGATCAGCCCCAGCATTTT
NA	TRBJ1-1	16	TRBV4-3	NA	CASSQEVFQGNTEAFF	TGCGCCAGCAGCCAAGAGGTCTTTCAGGGGAACACTGAAGCTTTCTTT
NA	TRBJ2-1	12	TRBV30	few	CAWSTTGHEQFF	TGTGCCTGGAGTACCACAGGTCATGAGCAGTTCTTC
TRBD2	TRBJ2-1	16	TRBV9	few	CASSVGGTSGLGEQFF	TGTGCCAGCAGCGTAGGGGGGACTAGCGGGCTCGGTGAGCAGTTCTTC
NA	TRBJ1-1	15	TRBV30	NA	CAWSVPPRGLPEAFF	TGTGCCTGGAGTGTACCGCCCAGGGGTTTACCTGAAGCTTTCTTT
NA	TRBJ2-5	14	TRBV14	NA	CASSQRGNKETQYF	TGTGCCAGCAGCCAACGGGGGAATAAAGAGACCCAGTACTTC
NA	TRBJ1-1	13	TRBV7-3	NA	CASSLVENTEAFF	TGTGCCAGCAGCCTAGTGGAGAACACTGAAGCTTTCTTT
TRBD1	TRBJ1-1	14	TRBV5-1	NA	CASSQGQVATEAFF	TGCGCCAGCAGCCAAGGACAGGTCGCCACTGAAGCTTTCTTT
NA	TRBJ1-5	13	TRBV18	NA	CASSLAGDQPQHF	TGTGCCAGCTCCCTGGCCGGGGATCAGCCCCAGCATTTT
TRBD2	TRBJ2-5	15	TRBV3-1/TRBV3-2	NA	CASSPGLAGGETQYF	TGTGCCAGCAGCCCCGGGTTAGCGGGTGGAGAGACCCAGTACTTC
NA	TRBJ2-5	15	TRBV9	NA	CASSPTSTTQETQYF	TGTGCCAGCAGCCCAACTTCGACTACCCAAGAGACCCAGTACTTC
NA	TRBJ2-3	14	TRBV27	many	CASSFSAGTDTQYF	TGTGCCAGCAGTTTCTCTGCGGGAACAGATACGCAGTATTTT
NA	TRBJ1-2	15	TRBV27	NA	CASSLSDSGIYGYTF	TGTGCCAGCAGTTTATCTGACTCTGGTATCTATGGCTACACCTTC
NA	TRBJ1-5	12	TRBV19	NA	CASSIGDQPQHF	TGTGCCAGTAGTATTGGAGATCAGCCCCAGCATTTT
NA	TRBJ1-1	11	TRBV10-3	NA	CATERGTEAFF	TGTGCCACTGAGAGGGGGACTGAAGCTTTCTTT
NA	TRBJ1-4	12	TRBV19	NA	CASSMEDEKLFF	TGTGCCAGTAGTATGGAGGATGAAAAACTGTTTTTT
NA	TRBJ1-3	17	TRBV9	NA	CASSAKPGGSAGNTIYF	TGTGCCAGCAGCGCCAAGCCCGGGGGGAGTGCTGGAAACACCATATATTTT
TRBD2	TRBJ2-3	16	TRBV7-8	NA	CASSLILAGSTDTQYF	TGTGCCAGCAGCTTAATCCTAGCGGGGAGCACAGATACGCAGTATTTT
NA	TRBJ2-1	14	TRBV30	NA	CAWSPPGLPNEQFF	TGTGCCTGGAGTCCCCCGGGACTCCCCAATGAGCAGTTCTTC
NA	TRBJ1-6	13	TRBV5-4	few	CASSEAGNSPLHF	TGTGCCAGCAGCGAGGCGGGGAATTCACCCCTCCACTTT
TRBD1	TRBJ2-7	15	TRBV19	NA	CASSMKGTEYYEQYF	TGTGCCAGTAGTATGAAAGGGACAGAATACTACGAGCAGTACTTC
NA	TRBJ2-5	13	TRBV3-1/TRBV3-2	NA	CASSPGIQETQYF	TGTGCCAGCAGCCCGGGGATACAAGAGACCCAGTACTTC
TRBD1	TRBJ2-2	15	TRBV11-3	few	CASSPGQGNAGELFF	TGTGCCAGCAGCCCGGGACAGGGAAACGCCGGGGAGCTGTTTTTT
TRBD1	TRBJ1-3	16	TRBV7-8	NA	CASSLVLTGTGNTIYF	TGTGCCAGCAGCTTAGTTCTGACAGGGACGGGAAACACCATATATTTT
NA	TRBJ2-3	14	TRBV5-1	NA	CASSSTQGPDTQYF	TGCGCCAGCAGCAGCACACAGGGCCCCGATACGCAGTATTTT
NA	TRBJ2-5	12	TRBV9	once	CASSVSEETQYF	TGTGCCAGCAGCGTGTCGGAAGAGACCCAGTACTTC
TRBD2	TRBJ2-5	18	TRBV7-2	NA	CASSSLGLAGAWEETQYF	TGTGCCAGCAGCTCCCTTGGACTAGCGGGGGCTTGGGAAGAGACCCAGTACTTC
NA	TRBJ2-7	14	TRBV6-2/TRBV6-3	NA	CASSYSGRPYEQYF	TGTGCCAGCAGTTATAGTGGGAGGCCCTACGAGCAGTACTTC
NA	TRBJ1-1	17	TRBV21-1	NA	CASSKQKGFGRHTEAFF	TGTGCCAGCAGCAAGCAAAAGGGGTTTGGTCGGCACACTGAAGCTTTCTTT
NA	TRBJ2-2	16	TRBV9	NA	CASSFGSAGGTGELFF	TGTGCCAGCAGCTTCGGCTCGGCTGGGGGGACCGGGGAGCTGTTTTTT
TRBD1	TRBJ1-5	15	TRBV15	NA	CATSSGQGDWQPQHF	TGTGCCACCAGCAGCGGACAGGGGGATTGGCAGCCCCAGCATTTT
NA	TRBJ1-2	15	TRBV4-2	NA	CASSQDRTGNYGYTF	TGTGCCAGCAGCCAAGATCGTACAGGAAACTATGGCTACACCTTC
NA	TRBJ2-2	16	TRBV18	NA	CASSPAQGWDTGELFF	TGTGCCAGCTCACCAGCCCAGGGGTGGGACACCGGGGAGCTGTTTTTT
TRBD1	TRBJ2-3	17	TRBV7-2	once	CASSLRQGSHSPDTQYF	TGTGCCAGCAGCTTAAGACAGGGGTCACACAGTCCAGATACGCAGTATTTT
NA	TRBJ2-5	15	TRBV5-1	NA	CASSLQTGTQETQYF	TGCGCCAGCAGCTTACAGACAGGGACTCAAGAGACCCAGTACTTC
TRBD1	TRBJ2-7	15	TRBV7-2	NA	CASSLGTGGWYEQYF	TGTGCCAGCAGCTTAGGGACAGGGGGCTGGTACGAGCAGTACTTC
NA	TRBJ1-1	13	TRBV2	NA	CASRRRENTEAFF	TGTGCCAGCAGACGACGGGAGAACACTGAAGCTTTCTTT
NA	TRBJ2-5	14	TRBV18	NA	CASSLSLEGETQYF	TGTGCCAGCTCACTCTCTCTAGAAGGAGAGACCCAGTACTTC